This TCR beta chain was retrieved from a study of blood T cell repertoires in COVID-19. As for the study in general: Samples taken during acute and convalescent COVID-19 were collected in the United States, Italy and Spain. From T cells, B-cell-depleted T cells, or PBMCs came the material, which was cDNA or gDNA.

In the original analysis: Amplification from reference gene primers served as the basis for estimated nucleated cell counts. Libraries were prepared by immunoSEQ multiplex PCR; TCRdb keeps only in-frame clonotypes and omits some of them. The V and J calls and the clone size are those of that table, but D and trimming were determined from the DNA. The data hold fewer than 200,000 clones, with approximately 90% observed a single time. The CDR3 contains 11 residues. With 0 bases removed from V and 8 bases from J, the gap between germline ends came to 4 bases. CDR1 and CDR2 (germline): MGHRA, YSYEKL. The sample taken for sequencing was peripheral blood. This clonotype originated in a woman between 18 and 29 years old who had recovered from COVID-19. V gene TRBV4-1 combines with J gene TRBJ1-1; D gene unclear. CDR3 in amino acids: CASSQDGEAFF. The CDR3 DNA sequence: TGCGCCAGCAGCCAAGACGGGGAAGCTTTCTTT.